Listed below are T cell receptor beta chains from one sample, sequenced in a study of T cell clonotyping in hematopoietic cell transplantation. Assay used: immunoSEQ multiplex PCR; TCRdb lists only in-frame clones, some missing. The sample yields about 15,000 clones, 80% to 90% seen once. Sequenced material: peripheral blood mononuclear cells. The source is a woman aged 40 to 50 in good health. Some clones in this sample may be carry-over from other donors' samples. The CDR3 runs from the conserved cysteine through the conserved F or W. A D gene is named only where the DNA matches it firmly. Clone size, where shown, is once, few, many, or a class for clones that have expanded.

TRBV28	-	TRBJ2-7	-	CASSPHSYEQYF	TGTGCCAGCAGTCCCCACTCCTACGAGCAGTACTTC
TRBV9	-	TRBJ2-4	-	CASSDELGNIQYF	TGTGCCAGCAGTGACGAACTAGGGAACATTCAGTACTTC
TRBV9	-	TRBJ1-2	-	CASSPAGARGYTF	TGTGCCAGCAGCCCCGCAGGGGCGCGGGGCTACACCTTC
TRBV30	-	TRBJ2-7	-	CAWSVRGVSYGQYF	TGTGCCTGGAGTGTCAGGGGCGTCTCCTACGGGCAGTACTTC
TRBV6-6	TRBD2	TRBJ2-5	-	CASSPPLAGGPETQYF	TGTGCCAGCAGCCCCCCACTAGCGGGAGGGCCGGAGACCCAGTACTTC
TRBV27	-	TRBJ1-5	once	CASRPDSDTQPQHF	TGTGCCAGCAGGCCTGACAGTGATACGCAGCCCCAGCATTTT
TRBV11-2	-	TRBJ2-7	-	CASSRRGKSYEQYF	TGTGCCAGCAGCCGTAGAGGCAAGTCCTACGAGCAGTACTTC
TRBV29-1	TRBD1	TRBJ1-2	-	CSSDDRGYGYTF	TGCAGCTCTGACGACAGGGGATATGGCTACACCTTC
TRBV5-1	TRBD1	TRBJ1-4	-	CASSFQGARGEKLFF	TGCGCCAGCAGCTTCCAGGGGGCGCGGGGTGAAAAACTGTTTTTT
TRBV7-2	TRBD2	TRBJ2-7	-	CASSPGLAGHYEQYF	TGTGCCAGCAGCCCGGGACTAGCGGGACACTACGAGCAGTACTTC
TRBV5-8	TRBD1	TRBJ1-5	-	CASSLGQGGLESNQPQHF	TGTGCCAGCAGCTTAGGACAGGGGGGTCTAGAAAGCAATCAGCCCCAGCATTTT
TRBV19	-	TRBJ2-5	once	CASNKEETQYF	TGTGCCAGTAATAAGGAGGAGACCCAGTACTTC
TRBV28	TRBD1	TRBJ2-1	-	CASSSLTGGIYNEQFF	TGTGCCAGCAGTTCCTTGACAGGGGGCATCTACAATGAGCAGTTCTTC
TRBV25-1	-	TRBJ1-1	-	CASSVKRGTEAFF	TGTGCCAGCAGTGTGAAGAGAGGGACTGAAGCTTTCTTT
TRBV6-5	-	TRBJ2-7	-	CASSYYGPDEQYF	TGTGCCAGCAGTTACTACGGGCCGGACGAGCAGTACTTC
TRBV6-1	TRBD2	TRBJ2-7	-	CASSELPLAGVREQYF	TGTGCCAGCAGTGAACTGCCTCTAGCGGGAGTGAGGGAGCAGTACTTC
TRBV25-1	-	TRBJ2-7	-	CASTGLYEQYF	TGTGCCAGCACAGGGCTCTACGAGCAGTACTTC
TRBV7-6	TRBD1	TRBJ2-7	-	CASSSGPLGQGAYEQYF	TGTGCCAGCAGCTCAGGGCCCCTTGGACAGGGGGCCTACGAGCAGTACTTC
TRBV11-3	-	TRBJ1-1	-	CASSHSLNTEAFF	TGTGCCAGCAGTCACAGTCTGAACACTGAAGCTTTCTTT
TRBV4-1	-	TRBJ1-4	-	CASSQDRRARANEKLFF	TGCGCCAGCAGCCAAGATCGGAGGGCCCGGGCTAATGAAAAACTGTTTTTT
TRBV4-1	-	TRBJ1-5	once	CASSQEQGINQPQHF	TGCGCCAGCAGCCAAGAACAGGGCATCAATCAGCCCCAGCATTTT
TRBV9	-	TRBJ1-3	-	CASSVTSGNSGNTIYF	TGTGCCAGCAGCGTAACAAGTGGCAACTCTGGAAACACCATATATTTT
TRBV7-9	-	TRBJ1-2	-	CASSSGLIYGYTF	TGTGCCAGCAGCTCGGGACTTATCTATGGCTACACCTTC